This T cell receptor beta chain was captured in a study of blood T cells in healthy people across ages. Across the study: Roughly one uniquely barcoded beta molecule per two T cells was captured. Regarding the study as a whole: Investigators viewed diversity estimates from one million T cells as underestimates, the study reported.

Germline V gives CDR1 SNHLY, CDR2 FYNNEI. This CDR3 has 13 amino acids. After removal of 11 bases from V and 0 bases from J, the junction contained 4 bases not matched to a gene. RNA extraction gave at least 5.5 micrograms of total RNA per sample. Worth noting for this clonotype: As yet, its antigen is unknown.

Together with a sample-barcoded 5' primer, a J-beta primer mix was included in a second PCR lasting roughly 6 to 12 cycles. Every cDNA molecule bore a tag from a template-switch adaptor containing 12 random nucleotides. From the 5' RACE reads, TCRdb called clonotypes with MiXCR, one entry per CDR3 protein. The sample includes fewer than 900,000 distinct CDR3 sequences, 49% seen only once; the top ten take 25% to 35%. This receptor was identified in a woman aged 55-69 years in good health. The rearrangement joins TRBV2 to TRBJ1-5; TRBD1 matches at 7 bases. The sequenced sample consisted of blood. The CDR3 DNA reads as TGTGCCGGGACAGAGTTTAGCAATCAGCCCCAGCATTTT. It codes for CAGTEFSNQPQHF.